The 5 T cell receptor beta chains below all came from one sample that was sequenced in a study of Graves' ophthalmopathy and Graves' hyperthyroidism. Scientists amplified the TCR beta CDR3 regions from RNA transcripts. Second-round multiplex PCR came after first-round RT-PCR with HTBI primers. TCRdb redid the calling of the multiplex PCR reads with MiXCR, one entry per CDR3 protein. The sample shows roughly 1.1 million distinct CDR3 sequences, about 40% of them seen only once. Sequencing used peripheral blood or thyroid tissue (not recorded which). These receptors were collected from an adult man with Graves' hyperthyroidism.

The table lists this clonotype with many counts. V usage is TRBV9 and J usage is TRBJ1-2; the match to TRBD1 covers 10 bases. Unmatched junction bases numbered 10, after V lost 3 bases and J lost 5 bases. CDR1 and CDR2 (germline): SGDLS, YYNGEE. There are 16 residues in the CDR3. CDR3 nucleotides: TGTGCCAGCAGCGGACCGGGACAGGGGTTGTTGTATGGCTACACCTTC. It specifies CASSGPGQGLLYGYTF. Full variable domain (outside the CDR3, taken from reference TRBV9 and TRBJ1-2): DSGVTQTPKHLITATGQRVTLRCSPRSGDLSVYWYQQSLDQGLQFLIQYYNGEERAKGNILERFSAQQFPDLHSELNLSSLELGDSALYFCASSGPGQGLLYGYTFGSGTRLTVV.

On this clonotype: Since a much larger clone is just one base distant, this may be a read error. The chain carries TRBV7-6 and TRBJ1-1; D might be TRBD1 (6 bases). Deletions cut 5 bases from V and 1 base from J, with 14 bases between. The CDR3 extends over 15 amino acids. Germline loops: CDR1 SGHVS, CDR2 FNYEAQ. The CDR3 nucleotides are TGTGCCAGCAGCCCAAGGGGGGTAGGGAACACTGAAGCTTTCTTT. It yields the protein CASSPRGVGNTEAFF.

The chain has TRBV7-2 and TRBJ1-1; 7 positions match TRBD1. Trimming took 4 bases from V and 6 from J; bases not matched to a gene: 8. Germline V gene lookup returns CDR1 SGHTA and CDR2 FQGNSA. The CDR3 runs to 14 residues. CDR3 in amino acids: CASSSQTGSSEAFF. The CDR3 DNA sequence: TGTGCCAGCAGCTCACAGACAGGGTCATCTGAAGCTTTCTTT. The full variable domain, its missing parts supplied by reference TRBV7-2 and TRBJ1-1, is GAGVSQSPSNKVTEKGKDVELRCDPISGHTALYWYRQSLGQGLEFLIYFQGNSAPDKSGLPSDRFSAERTGGSVSTLTIQRTQQEDSAVYLCASSSQTGSSEAFFGQGTRLTVV.

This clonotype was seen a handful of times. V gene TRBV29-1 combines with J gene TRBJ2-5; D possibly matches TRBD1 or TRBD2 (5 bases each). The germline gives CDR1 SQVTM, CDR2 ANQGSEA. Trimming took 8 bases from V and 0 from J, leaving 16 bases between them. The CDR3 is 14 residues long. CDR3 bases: TGCAGCTTAGGTTTAGGGGAGTACCAAGAGACCCAGTACTTC. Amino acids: CSLGLGEYQETQYF.

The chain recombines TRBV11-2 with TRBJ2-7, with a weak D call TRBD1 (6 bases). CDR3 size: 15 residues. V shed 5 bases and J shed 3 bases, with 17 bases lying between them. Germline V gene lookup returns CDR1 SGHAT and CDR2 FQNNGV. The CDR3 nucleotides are TGTGCCAGCAGCCCGGGACATATACCGGACTACGAGCAGTACTTC. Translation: CASSPGHIPDYEQYF.